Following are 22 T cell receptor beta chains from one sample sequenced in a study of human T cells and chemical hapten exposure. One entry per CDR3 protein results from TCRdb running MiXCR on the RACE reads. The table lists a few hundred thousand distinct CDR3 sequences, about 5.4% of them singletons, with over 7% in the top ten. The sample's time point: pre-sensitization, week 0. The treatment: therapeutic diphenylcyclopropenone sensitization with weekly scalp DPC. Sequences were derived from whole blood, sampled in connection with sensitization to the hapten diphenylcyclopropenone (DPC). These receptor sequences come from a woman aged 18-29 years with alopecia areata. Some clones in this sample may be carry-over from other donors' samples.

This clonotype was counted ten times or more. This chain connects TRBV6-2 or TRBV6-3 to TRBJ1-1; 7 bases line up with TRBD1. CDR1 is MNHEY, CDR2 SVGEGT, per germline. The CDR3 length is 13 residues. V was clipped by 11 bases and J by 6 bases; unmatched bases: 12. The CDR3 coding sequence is TGTGCCGGTTCGACAGGGAGGATCTCTGAAGCTTTCTTT. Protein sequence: CAGSTGRISEAFF.

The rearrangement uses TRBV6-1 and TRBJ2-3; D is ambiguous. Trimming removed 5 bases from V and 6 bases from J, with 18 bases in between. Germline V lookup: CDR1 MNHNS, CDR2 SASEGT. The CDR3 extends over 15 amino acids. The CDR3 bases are TGTGCCAGCAGTTACCGGGCCGCCCAGGAGGATACGCAGTATTTT. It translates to CASSYRAAQEDTQYF.

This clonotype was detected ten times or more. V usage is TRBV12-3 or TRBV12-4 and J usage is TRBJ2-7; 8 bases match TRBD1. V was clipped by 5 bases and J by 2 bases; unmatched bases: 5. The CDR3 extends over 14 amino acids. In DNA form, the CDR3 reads TGTGCCAGCAGTCGGACAGGGAGCACCTACGAGCAGTACTTC. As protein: CASSRTGSTYEQYF.

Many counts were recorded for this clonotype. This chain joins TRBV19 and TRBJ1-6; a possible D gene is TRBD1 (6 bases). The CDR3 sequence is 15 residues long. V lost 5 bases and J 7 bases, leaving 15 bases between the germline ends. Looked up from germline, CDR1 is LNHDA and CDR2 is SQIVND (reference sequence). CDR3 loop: CASSGQQGNNSPLHF. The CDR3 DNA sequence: TGTGCCAGTAGTGGGCAACAGGGAAACAATTCACCCCTCCACTTT.

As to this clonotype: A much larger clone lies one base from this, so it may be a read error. This CDR3 is CASSPRHGSYEQYF. CDR3 DNA sequence: TGTGCCAGCAGCCCCAGACATGGATCCTACGAGCAGTACTTC. The chain joins TRBV3-1 to TRBJ2-7, with unresolved D. The CDR3 contains 14 residues. Germline CDR1 LGHDT, CDR2 YNNKEL (reference sequence). V lost 4 bases and J lost 1, with 11 bases in between.

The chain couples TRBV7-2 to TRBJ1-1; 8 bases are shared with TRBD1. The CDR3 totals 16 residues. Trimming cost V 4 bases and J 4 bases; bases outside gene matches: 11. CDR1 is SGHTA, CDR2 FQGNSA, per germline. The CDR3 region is CASSSAPQGGGTEAFF. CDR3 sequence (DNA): TGTGCCAGCAGCTCGGCCCCACAGGGGGGTGGCACTGAAGCTTTCTTT. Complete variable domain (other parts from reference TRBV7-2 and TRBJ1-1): GAGVSQSPSNKVTEKGKDVELRCDPISGHTALYWYRQSLGQGLEFLIYFQGNSAPDKSGLPSDRFSAERTGGSVSTLTIQRTQQEDSAVYLCASSSAPQGGGTEAFFGQGTRLTVV.

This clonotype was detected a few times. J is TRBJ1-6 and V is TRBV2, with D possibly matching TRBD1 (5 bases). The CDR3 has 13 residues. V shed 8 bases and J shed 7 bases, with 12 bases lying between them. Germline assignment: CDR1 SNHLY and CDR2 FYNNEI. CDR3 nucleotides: TGTGCCAGCCCATCCGGGACCAATTCACCCCTCCACTTT. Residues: CASPSGTNSPLHF. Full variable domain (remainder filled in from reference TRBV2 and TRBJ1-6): EPEVTQTPSHQVTQMGQEVILRCVPISNHLYFYWYRQILGQKVEFLVSFYNNEISEKSEIFDDQFSVERPDGSNFTLKIRSTKLEDSAMYFCASPSGTNSPLHFGNGTRLTVT.

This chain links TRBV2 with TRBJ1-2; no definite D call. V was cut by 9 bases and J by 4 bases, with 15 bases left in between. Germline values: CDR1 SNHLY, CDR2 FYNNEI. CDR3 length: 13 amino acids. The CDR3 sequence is CASTRGSFYGYTF. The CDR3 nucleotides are TGTGCCAGTACCCGAGGGAGCTTCTATGGCTACACCTTC.

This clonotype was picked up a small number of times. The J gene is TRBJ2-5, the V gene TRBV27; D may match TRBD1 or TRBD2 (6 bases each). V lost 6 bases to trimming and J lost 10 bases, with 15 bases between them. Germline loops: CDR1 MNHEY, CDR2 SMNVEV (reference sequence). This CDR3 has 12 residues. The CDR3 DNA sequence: TGTGCCAGCAGCACTAGCCGAGGGGGCCAGTACTTC. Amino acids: CASSTSRGGQYF.

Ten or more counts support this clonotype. CDR3 in DNA: TGCAGTGCTAGCAGGTATCGGACGAACACTGAAGCTTTCTTT. It yields the protein CSASRYRTNTEAFF. V gene TRBV20-1 combines with J gene TRBJ1-1; no clear D gene. V was cut by 3 bases and J by 1 base, with 12 bases left in between. Germline assignment: CDR1 DFQATT and CDR2 SNEGSKA (reference sequence). The CDR3 spans 14 residues.

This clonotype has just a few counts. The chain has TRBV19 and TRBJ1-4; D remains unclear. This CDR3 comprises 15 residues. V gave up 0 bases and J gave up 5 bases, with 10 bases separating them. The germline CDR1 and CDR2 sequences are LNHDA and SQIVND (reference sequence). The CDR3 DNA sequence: TGTGCCAGTAGTATAGATACAGACGGCAATGAAAAACTGTTTTTT. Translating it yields CASSIDTDGNEKLFF.

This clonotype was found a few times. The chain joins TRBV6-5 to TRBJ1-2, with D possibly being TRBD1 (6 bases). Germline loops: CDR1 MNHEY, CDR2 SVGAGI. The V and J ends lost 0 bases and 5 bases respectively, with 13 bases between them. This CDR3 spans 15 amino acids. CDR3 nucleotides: TGTGCCAGCAGTTACTCACCGACAGGCTTTTATGGCTACACCTTC. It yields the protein CASSYSPTGFYGYTF.

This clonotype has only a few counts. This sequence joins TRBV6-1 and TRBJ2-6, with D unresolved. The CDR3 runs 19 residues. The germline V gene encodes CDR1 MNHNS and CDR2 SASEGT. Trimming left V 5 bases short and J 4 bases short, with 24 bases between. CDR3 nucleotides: TGTGCCAGCAGTACCTTCAGGTTTAATAAGGAGCTGGGGGCCAACGTCCTGACTTTC. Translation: CASSTFRFNKELGANVLTF.

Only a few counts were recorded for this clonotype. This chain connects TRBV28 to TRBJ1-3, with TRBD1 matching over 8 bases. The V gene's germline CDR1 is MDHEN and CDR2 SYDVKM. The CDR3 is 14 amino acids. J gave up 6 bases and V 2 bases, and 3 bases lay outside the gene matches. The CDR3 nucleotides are TGTGCCAGCAGTTTAGACAGGGGCGAAAACACCATATATTTT. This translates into CASSLDRGENTIYF. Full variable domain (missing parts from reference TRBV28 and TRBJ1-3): DVKVTQSSRYLVKRTGEKVFLECVQDMDHENMFWYRQDPGLGLRLIYFSYDVKMKEKGDIPEGYSVSREKKERFSLILESASTNQTSMYLCASSLDRGENTIYFGEGSWLTVV.

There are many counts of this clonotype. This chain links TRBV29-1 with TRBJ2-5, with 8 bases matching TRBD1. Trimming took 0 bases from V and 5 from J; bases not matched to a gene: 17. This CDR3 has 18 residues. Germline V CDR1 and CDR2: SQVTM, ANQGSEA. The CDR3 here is CSVEDLNTGGRGAETQYF. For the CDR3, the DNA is TGCAGCGTTGAAGATCTCAACACAGGGGGAAGGGGTGCGGAGACCCAGTACTTC.

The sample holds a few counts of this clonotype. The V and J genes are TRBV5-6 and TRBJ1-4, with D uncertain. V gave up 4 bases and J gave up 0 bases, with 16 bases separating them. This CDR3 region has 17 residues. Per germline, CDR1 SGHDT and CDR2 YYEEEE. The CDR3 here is CASSRVTELATNEKLFF. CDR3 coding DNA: TGTGCCAGCAGCCGGGTCACAGAACTTGCAACTAATGAAAAACTGTTTTTT.

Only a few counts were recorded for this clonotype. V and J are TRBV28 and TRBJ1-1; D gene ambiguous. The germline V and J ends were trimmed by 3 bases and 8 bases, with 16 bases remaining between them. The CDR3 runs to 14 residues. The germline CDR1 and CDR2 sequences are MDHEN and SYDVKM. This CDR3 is CASSFRVYTSEAFF. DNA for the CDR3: TGTGCCAGCAGTTTTAGGGTTTACACCTCCGAAGCTTTCTTT.

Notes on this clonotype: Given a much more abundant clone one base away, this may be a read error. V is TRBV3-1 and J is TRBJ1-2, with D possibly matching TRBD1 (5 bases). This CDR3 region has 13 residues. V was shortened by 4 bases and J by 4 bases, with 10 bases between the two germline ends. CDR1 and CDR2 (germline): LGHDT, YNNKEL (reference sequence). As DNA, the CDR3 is TGTGCCAGCAGCCGGGGCAGCCGCTATGGCTACACCTTC. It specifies CASSRGSRYGYTF.

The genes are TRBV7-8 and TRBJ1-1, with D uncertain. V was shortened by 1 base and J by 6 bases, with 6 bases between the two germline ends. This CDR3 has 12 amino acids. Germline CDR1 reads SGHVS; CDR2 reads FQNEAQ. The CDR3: CASSLGAAEAFF. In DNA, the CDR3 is TGTGCCAGCAGCTTAGGGGCAGCTGAAGCTTTCTTT.

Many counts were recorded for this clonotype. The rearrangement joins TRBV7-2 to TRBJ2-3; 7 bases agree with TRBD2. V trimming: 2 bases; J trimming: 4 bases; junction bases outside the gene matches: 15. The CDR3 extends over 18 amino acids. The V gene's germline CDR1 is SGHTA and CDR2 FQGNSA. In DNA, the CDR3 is TGTGCCAGCAGCTTACTTCCCAGGTTGGCTAGCGGACCAGATACGCAGTATTTT. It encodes CASSLLPRLASGPDTQYF. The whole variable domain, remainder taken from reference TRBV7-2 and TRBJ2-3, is GAGVSQSPSNKVTEKGKDVELRCDPISGHTALYWYRQSLGQGLEFLIYFQGNSAPDKSGLPSDRFSAERTGGSVSTLTIQRTQQEDSAVYLCASSLLPRLASGPDTQYFGPGTRLTVL.

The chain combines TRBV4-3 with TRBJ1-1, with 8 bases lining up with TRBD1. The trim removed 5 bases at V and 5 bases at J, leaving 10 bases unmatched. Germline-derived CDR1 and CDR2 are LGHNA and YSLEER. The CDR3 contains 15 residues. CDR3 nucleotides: TGCGCCAGCAGCGCCCGGGACAGGCTCCCGACTGAAGCTTTCTTT. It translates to CASSARDRLPTEAFF.

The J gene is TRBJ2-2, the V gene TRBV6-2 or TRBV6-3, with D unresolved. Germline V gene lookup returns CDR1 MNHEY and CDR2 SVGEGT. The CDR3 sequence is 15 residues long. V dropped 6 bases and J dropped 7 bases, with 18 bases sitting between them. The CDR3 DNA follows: TGTGCCAGCAGCCACACCCGGTTCGACGTCGGGGAGCTGTTTTTT. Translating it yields CASSHTRFDVGELFF.